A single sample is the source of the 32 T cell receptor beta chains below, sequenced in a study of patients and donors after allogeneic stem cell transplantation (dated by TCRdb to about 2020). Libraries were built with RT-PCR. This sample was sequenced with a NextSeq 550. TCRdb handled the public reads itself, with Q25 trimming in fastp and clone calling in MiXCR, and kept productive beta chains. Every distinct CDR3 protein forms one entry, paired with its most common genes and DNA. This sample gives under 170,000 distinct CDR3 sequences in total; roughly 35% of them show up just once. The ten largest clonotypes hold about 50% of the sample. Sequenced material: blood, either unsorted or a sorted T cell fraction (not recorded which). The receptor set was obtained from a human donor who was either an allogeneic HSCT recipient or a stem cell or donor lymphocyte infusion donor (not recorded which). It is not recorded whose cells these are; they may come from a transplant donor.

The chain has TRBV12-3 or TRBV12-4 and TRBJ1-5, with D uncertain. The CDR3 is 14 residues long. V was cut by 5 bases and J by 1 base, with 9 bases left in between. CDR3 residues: CASSRITSNQPQHF. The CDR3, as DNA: TGTGCCAGCAGTCGGATAACCAGCAATCAGCCCCAGCATTTT.

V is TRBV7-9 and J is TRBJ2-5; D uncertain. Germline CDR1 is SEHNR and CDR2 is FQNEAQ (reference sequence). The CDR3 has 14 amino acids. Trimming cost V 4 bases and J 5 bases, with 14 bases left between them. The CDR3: CASSSEVARETQYF. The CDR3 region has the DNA TGTGCCAGCAGCTCAGAAGTCGCTAGGGAGACCCAGTACTTC.

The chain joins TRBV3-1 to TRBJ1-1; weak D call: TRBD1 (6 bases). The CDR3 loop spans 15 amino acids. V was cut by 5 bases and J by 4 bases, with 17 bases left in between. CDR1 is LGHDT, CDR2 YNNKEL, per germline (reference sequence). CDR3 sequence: CASSFTDRPSTEAFF. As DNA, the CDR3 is TGTGCCAGCAGCTTCACCGACAGGCCAAGCACTGAAGCTTTCTTT.

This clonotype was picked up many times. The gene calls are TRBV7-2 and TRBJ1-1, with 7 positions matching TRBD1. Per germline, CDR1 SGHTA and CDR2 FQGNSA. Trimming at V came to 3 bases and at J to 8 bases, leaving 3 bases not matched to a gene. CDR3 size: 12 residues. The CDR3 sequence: CASSFWGQEAFF. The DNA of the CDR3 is TGTGCCAGCAGCTTTTGGGGACAGGAAGCTTTCTTT. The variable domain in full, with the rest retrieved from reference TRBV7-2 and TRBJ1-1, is GAGVSQSPSNKVTEKGKDVELRCDPISGHTALYWYRQSLGQGLEFLIYFQGNSAPDKSGLPSDRFSAERTGGSVSTLTIQRTQQEDSAVYLCASSFWGQEAFFGQGTRLTVV.

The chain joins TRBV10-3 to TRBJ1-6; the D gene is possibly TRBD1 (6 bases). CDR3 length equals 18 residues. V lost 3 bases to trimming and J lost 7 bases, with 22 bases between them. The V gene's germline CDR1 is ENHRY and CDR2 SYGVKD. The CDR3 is CAISELDYRVPVNSPLHF. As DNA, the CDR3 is TGTGCCATCAGTGAATTGGATTACAGGGTTCCAGTGAATTCACCCCTCCACTTT.

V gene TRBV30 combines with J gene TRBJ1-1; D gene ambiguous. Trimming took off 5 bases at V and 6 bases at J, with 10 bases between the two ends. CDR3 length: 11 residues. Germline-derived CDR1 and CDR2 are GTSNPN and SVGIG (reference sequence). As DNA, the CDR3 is TGTGCCTGGGGCTCCGCGGCTGAAGCTTTCTTT. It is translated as CAWGSAAEAFF.

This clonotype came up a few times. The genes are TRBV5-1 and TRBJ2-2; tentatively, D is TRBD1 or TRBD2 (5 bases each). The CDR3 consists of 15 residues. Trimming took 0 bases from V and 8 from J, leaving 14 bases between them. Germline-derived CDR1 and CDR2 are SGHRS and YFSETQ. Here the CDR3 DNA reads TGCGCCAGCAGCTTGGTTTGGGACGGCCTAGGGGAGCTGTTTTTT. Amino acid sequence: CASSLVWDGLGELFF.

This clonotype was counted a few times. CDR3 amino acids: CASSPRINFNEQFF. The CDR3 nucleotides read TGTGCCAGCAGTCCCCGTATAAACTTTAATGAGCAGTTCTTC. The chain recombines TRBV12-3 or TRBV12-4 with TRBJ2-1, with D uncertain. V lost 5 bases and J 7 bases, leaving 15 bases between the germline ends. The CDR3 has 14 amino acids.

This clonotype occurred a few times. The CDR3 reads CASSQDPTGNTIYF. Written as DNA, the CDR3 is TGCGCCAGCAGCCAAGACCCCACGGGAAACACCATATATTTT. The chain has TRBV4-3 and TRBJ1-3; D uncertain. Germline lookup yields CDR1 LGHNA and CDR2 YSLEER. V was trimmed by 0 bases and J by 4 bases, leaving 7 bases between them. The CDR3 has 14 amino acids.

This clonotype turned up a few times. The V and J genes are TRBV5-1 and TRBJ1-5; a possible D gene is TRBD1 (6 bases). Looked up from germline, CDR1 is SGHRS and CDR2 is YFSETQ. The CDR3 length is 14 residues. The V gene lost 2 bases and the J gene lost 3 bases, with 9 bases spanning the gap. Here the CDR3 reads CASSLQGFNQPQHF. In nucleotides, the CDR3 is TGCGCCAGCAGCTTACAGGGTTTCAATCAGCCCCAGCATTTT.

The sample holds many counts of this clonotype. The CDR3 nucleotides are TGTGCCAGCAGGCCCCCCGACAGGGCCCCTAACTATGGCTACACCTTC. Amino acid sequence: CASRPPDRAPNYGYTF. This chain connects TRBV28 to TRBJ1-2; 7 bases agree with TRBD1. V lost 6 bases to trimming and J lost 0 bases; unmatched junction nucleotides: 10. The germline V gene encodes CDR1 MDHEN and CDR2 SYDVKM. The CDR3 is made up of 16 amino acids.

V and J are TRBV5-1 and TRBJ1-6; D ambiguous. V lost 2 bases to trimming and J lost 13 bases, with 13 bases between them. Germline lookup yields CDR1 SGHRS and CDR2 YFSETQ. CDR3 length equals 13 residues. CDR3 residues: CASSLTSGGPLHF. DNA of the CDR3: TGCGCCAGCAGCTTAACCTCCGGAGGGCCCCTCCACTTT.

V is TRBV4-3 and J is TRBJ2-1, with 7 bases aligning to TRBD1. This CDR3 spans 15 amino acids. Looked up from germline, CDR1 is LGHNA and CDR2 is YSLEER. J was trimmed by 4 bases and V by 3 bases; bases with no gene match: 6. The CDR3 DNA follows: TGCGCCAGCAGCCACGACAGGGAAATGTACAATGAGCAGTTCTTC. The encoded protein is CASSHDREMYNEQFF.

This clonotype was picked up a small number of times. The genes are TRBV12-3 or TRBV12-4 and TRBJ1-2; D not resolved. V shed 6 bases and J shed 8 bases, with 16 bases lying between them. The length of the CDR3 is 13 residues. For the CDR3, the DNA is TGTGCCAGCAGGACCGGCACGGGTCGGGGCTACACCTTC. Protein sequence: CASRTGTGRGYTF.

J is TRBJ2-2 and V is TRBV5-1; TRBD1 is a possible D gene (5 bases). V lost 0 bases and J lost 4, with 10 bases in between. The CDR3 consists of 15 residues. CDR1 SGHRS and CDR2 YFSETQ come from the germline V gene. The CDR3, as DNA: TGCGCCAGCAGCTTGGCAGGGATAGGCACCGGGGAGCTGTTTTTT. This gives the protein CASSLAGIGTGELFF.

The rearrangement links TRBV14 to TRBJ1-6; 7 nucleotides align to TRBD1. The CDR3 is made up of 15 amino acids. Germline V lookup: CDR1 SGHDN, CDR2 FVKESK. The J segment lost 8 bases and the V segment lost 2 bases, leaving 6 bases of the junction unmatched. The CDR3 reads CASSQRQGFDSPLHF. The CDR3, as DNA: TGTGCCAGCAGCCAAAGACAGGGATTCGATTCACCCCTCCACTTT.

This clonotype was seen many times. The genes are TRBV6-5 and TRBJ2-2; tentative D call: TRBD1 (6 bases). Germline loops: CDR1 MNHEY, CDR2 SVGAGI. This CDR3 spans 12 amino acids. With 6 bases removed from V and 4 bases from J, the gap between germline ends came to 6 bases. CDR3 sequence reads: CASSRGTGELFF. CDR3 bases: TGTGCCAGCAGCAGGGGCACCGGGGAGCTGTTTTTT.

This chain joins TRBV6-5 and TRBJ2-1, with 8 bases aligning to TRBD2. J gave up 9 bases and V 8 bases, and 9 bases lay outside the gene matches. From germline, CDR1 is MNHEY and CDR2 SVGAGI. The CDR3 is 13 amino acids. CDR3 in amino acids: CASGSGGIGEQFF. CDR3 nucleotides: TGTGCCAGCGGCAGCGGGGGTATAGGTGAGCAGTTCTTC.

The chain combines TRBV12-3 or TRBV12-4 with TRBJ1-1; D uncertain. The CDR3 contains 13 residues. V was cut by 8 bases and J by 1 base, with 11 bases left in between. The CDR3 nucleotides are TGTGCCAGCGGTATGTCTAGGAACACTGAAGCTTTCTTT. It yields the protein CASGMSRNTEAFF.

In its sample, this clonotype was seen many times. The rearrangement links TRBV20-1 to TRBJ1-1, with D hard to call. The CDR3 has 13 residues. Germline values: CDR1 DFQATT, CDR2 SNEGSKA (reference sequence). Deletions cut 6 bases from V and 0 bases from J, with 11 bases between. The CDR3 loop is CSAIKSVNTEAFF. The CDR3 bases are TGCAGTGCCATAAAGTCCGTGAACACTGAAGCTTTCTTT.

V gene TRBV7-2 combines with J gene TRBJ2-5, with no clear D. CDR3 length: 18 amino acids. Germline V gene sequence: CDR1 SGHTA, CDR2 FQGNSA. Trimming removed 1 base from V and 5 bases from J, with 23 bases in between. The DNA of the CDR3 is TGTGCCAGCAGCTTAGTGGGTCGGCTTTCCCCGTCTTCCGAGACCCAGTACTTC. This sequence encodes CASSLVGRLSPSSETQYF.

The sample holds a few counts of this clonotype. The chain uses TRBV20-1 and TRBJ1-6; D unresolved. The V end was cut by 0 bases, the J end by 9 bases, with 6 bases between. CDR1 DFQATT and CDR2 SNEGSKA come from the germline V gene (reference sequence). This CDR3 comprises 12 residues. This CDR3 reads CSARDAGSPLHF. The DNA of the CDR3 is TGCAGTGCTAGAGACGCGGGTTCACCCCTCCACTTT.

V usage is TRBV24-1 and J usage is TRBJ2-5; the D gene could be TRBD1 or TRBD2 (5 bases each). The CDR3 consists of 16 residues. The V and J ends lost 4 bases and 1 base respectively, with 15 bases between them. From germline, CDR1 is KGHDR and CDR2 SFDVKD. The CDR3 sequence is CATSDFGPGTQETQYF. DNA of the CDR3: TGTGCCACCAGTGACTTCGGGCCCGGGACCCAAGAGACCCAGTACTTC.

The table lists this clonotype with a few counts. As DNA, the CDR3 is TGTGCCAGCAGCCTCCCGGGACGGGCTAATGAAAAACTGTTTTTT. This sequence encodes CASSLPGRANEKLFF. This rearrangement joins TRBV7-9 to TRBJ1-4; TRBD1 might be the D (5 bases). The V and J ends lost 5 bases and 3 bases respectively, with 13 bases between them. Per the germline V gene, CDR1 is SEHNR and CDR2 is FQNEAQ (reference sequence). The CDR3 covers 15 residues.

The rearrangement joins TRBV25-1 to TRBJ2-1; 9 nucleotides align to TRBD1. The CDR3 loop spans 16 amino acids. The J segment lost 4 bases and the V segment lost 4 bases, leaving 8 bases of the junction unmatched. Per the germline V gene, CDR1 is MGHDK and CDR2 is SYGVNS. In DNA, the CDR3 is TGTGCCAGCAGTGGGGGACAGGGTCTGGGGTACAATGAGCAGTTCTTC. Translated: CASSGGQGLGYNEQFF.

The CDR3 sequence is CASSLVPTPGTEAFF. CDR3 DNA: TGTGCCAGCAGTTTAGTCCCGACGCCTGGCACTGAAGCTTTCTTT. The rearrangement joins TRBV6-2 or TRBV6-3 to TRBJ1-1; no reliable D call. The germline V and J ends were trimmed by 4 bases and 4 bases, with 16 bases remaining between them. Germline-derived CDR1 and CDR2 are MNHEY and SVGEGT. This CDR3 has 15 residues.

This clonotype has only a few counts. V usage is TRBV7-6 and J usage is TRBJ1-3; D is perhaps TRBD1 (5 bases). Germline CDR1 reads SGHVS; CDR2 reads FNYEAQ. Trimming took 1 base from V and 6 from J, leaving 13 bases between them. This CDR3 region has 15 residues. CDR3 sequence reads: CASSLGGAGANTIYF. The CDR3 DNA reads TGTGCCAGCAGCTTAGGAGGGGCGGGTGCAAACACCATATATTTT.

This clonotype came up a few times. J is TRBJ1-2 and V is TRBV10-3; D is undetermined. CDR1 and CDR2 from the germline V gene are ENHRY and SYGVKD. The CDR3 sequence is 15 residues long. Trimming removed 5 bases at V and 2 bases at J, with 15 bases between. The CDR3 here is CAISREGVLNYGYTF. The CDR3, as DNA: TGTGCCATCAGTCGAGAGGGAGTGCTCAACTATGGCTACACCTTC.

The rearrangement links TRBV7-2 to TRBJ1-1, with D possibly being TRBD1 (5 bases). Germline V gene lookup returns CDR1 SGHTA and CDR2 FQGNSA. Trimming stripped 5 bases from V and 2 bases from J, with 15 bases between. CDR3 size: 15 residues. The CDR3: CASSLAGGENTEAFF. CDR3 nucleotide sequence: TGTGCCAGCAGCCTCGCAGGAGGGGAAAACACTGAAGCTTTCTTT.

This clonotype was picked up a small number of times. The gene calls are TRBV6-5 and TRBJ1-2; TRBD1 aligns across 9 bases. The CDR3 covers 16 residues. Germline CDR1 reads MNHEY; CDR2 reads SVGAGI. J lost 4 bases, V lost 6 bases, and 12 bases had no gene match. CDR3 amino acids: CASSRGIRDRVYGYTF. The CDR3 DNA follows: TGTGCCAGCAGCCGCGGAATCCGGGACAGGGTCTATGGCTACACCTTC.

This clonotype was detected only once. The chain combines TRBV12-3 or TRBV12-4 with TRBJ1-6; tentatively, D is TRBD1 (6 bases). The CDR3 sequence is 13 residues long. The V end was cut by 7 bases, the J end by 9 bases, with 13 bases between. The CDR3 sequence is CASTPGAVSPLHF. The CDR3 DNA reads TGTGCCAGCACCCCGGGGGCAGTTTCACCCCTCCACTTT.

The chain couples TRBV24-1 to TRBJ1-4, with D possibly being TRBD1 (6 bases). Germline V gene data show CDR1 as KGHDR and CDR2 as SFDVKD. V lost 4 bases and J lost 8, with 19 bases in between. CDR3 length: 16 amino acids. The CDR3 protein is CATSDPEPGQKEKLFF. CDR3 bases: TGTGCCACCAGTGACCCGGAACCGGGACAAAAGGAAAAACTGTTTTTT.